A selection of T cell receptor beta chains follows, all from one sample in a study of OX40 agonist ivuxolimab in advanced cancers. Clones were read by immunoSEQ multiplex PCR, and TCRdb kept only the in-frame ones, dropping some. This sample has about 72,000 clones, with 80% to 90% found just once. The sequencing used CD4+ or CD8+ T cells sorted from blood, collected in a trial of the OX40 agonist ivuxolimab. The receptor source for this set is an adult with an advanced solid tumor such as melanoma, head and neck, liver or kidney cancer. Each CDR3 is given with its conserved first and last residue. Rows give clone size only sometimes, using once, few, many, or a class for an expanded clone.

CDR3: CASSQGQGNHEQYF
J: TRBJ2-7
V: TRBV9
size: .

CDR3: CASSQALTGTYGYTF
J: TRBJ1-2
V: TRBV4-1
size: .

CDR3: CASSSRDSLDGYTF
J: TRBJ1-2
V: TRBV13
size: .

CDR3: CASRSGKGTQYF
J: TRBJ2-3
V: TRBV5-1
size: .

CDR3: CAISADSLNYGYTF
J: TRBJ1-2
V: TRBV10-3
size: .

CDR3: CASSPPSSYEQYF
J: TRBJ2-7
V: TRBV18
size: .

CDR3: CASSPPGRGSEQFF
J: TRBJ2-1
V: TRBV11-3
size: .

CDR3: CASSIGRGRENTEAFF
J: TRBJ1-1
V: TRBV19
size: .

CDR3: CAWMGGAGTGTGELFF
J: TRBJ2-2
V: TRBV30
size: .

CDR3: CASSGTSGGWYEQFF
J: TRBJ2-1
V: TRBV6-1
size: .

CDR3: CASSDRTSGRHYTQYF
J: TRBJ2-3
V: TRBV9
size: .

CDR3: CASSIERGRGRISGNTIYF
J: TRBJ1-3
V: TRBV19
size: .

CDR3: CASSPNRDANEKLFF
J: TRBJ1-4
V: TRBV18
size: .

CDR3: CASSPAILNTEAFF
J: TRBJ1-1
V: TRBV19
size: .

CDR3: CASSLAGTGPSYEQYF
J: TRBJ2-7
V: TRBV5-1
size: .

CDR3: CASSIGTITNEKLFF
J: TRBJ1-4
V: TRBV5-1
size: .

CDR3: CASSYLTGVENEQFF
J: TRBJ2-1
V: TRBV6-6
size: .

CDR3: CASGLGYRGTGELFF
J: TRBJ2-2
V: TRBV6-6
size: once

CDR3: CASSASTPGGELFF
J: TRBJ2-2
V: TRBV9
size: once

CDR3: CASSPGTPSTDTQYF
J: TRBJ2-3
V: TRBV7-3
size: .

CDR3: CASSHTGSLNTEAFF
J: TRBJ1-1
V: TRBV4-1
size: .

CDR3: CASNPRPGQRETQYF
J: TRBJ2-5
V: TRBV7-2
size: few